These 7 T cell receptor beta chains were all obtained from the same sample, sequenced in a study of T cell repertoires in cytomegalovirus infection (dated by TCRdb to about 2019). Antigens of these TCRs are unknown. Instrument on record: Illumina HiSeq 1500. The public sequencing data were trimmed at Q25 with fastp and processed into clonotypes with MiXCR by TCRdb, which kept only in-frame beta chains. Rows merge per CDR3 protein into single entries with the most common DNA and genes. The sample contains under 130,000 distinct CDR3 sequences, around 45% of them found a single time. The ten largest clones capture about three quarters of the sample. The treatment or condition tag for this specimen amounts to: in vitro stimulation with specific CMV peptide epitopes to enrich CMV-specific T cells. This material consisted of CD8+ T cells from cultured PBMCs, taken from culture after CMV antigen stimulation. The receptors here all came from a human donor in good health (CMV status not recorded). Some clones in this sample may be carry-over from other donors' samples.

The chain has TRBV6-2 or TRBV6-3 and TRBJ1-1; no clear D. The V gene lost 2 bases and the J gene lost 0 bases, with 16 bases spanning the gap. The CDR3 sequence is 17 residues long. CDR1 is MNHEY, CDR2 SVGEGT, per germline. The CDR3 region has the DNA TGTGCCAGCAGTTACGGTGCCCCGAACGGGGTGAACACTGAAGCTTTCTTT. Encoded protein: CASSYGAPNGVNTEAFF.

The rearrangement links TRBV27 to TRBJ2-1, with 9 bases aligning to TRBD2. The CDR3 has 16 amino acids. The V and J ends lost 4 bases and 8 bases, in that order; junction bases with no gene match: 12. Per the germline V gene, CDR1 is MNHEY and CDR2 is SMNVEV (reference sequence). The CDR3 DNA reads TGTGCCAGCAGTTCCGTTGGCGGGGGGGTAAGGTATGAGCAGTTCTTC. This gives the protein CASSSVGGGVRYEQFF.

The V gene is TRBV2, the J gene TRBJ1-1, with 7 bases matching TRBD1. Germline CDR1 SNHLY, CDR2 FYNNEI. After removal of 3 bases from V and 10 bases from J, the junction contained 11 bases not matched to a gene. The length of the CDR3 is 14 residues. This chain's CDR3 is CASSEPREGARAFF. The CDR3 DNA reads as TGTGCCAGCAGTGAGCCCCGAGAGGGGGCGAGAGCTTTCTTT.

CDR3 sequence: CASSSTLSNSGANVLTF. CDR3 nucleotides: TGTGCCAGCAGCTCGACACTATCTAACTCTGGGGCCAACGTCCTGACTTTC. The V gene is TRBV7-9, the J gene TRBJ2-6; D gene ambiguous. Trimming took off 4 bases at V and 0 bases at J, with 13 bases between the two ends. Germline CDR1 SEHNR, CDR2 FQNEAQ (reference sequence). This CDR3 spans 17 amino acids. Together with reference TRBV7-9 and TRBJ2-6, the CDR3 gives the full variable domain: DTGVSQNPRHKITKRGQNVTFRCDPISEHNRLYWYRQTLGQGPEFLTYFQNEAQLEKSRLLSDRFSAERPKGSFSTLEIQRTEQGDSAMYLCASSSTLSNSGANVLTFGAGSRLTVL.

The rearrangement links TRBV2 to TRBJ1-1; D is undetermined. Per germline, CDR1 SNHLY and CDR2 FYNNEI. Trimming left V 6 bases short and J 0 bases short, with 17 bases between. The CDR3 is 16 amino acids. For the CDR3, the DNA is TGTGCCAGCAGAGGAGAGGTGAGAATGGTGAACACTGAAGCTTTCTTT. Amino acids: CASRGEVRMVNTEAFF.

The gene calls are TRBV27 and TRBJ2-5; the D gene is possibly TRBD2 (6 bases). V lost 2 bases and J lost 5, with 12 bases in between. This CDR3 contains 14 residues. Germline V gene data show CDR1 as MNHEY and CDR2 as SMNVEV (reference sequence). CDR3 protein: CASSLTGEWETQYF. The CDR3 DNA sequence: TGTGCCAGCAGTTTAACGGGGGAGTGGGAGACCCAGTACTTC.

This clonotype appeared many times. The genes are TRBV27 and TRBJ1-1, with D hard to call. Germline V gene lookup returns CDR1 MNHEY and CDR2 SMNVEV (reference sequence). The CDR3 is made up of 13 amino acids. V gave up 3 bases and J gave up 1 base, with 6 bases separating them. The CDR3 DNA sequence: TGTGCCAGCAGTTTGAGACAGAACACTGAAGCTTTCTTT. Its protein product is CASSLRQNTEAFF.